The count of the clone carrying this T cell receptor (beta chain) is one. Amplification of TCR beta CDR3 regions used RNA as the template. First-round RT-PCR targeting the TCR CDR3 was performed with the HTBI primer set. One entry per CDR3 protein, called by TCRdb with MiXCR from the multiplex PCR reads. The sample has 370,000 or so distinct CDR3 sequences, 13% seen once; the top ten hold roughly 20%. Patients were excluded for uncontrolled infection, other autoimmune disease, pregnancy or lactation. Clinical symptoms, serum thyroxine and TRAb, thyroid ultrasound and orbital computed tomography were used for the diagnoses. A 10 ml volume of fresh peripheral blood provided the PBMCs. The entry originates in a study of T cells in Graves' hyperthyroidism and ophthalmopathy. This clonotype was obtained from a man younger than 40 with Graves' hyperthyroidism that later progressed to Graves' ophthalmopathy. The material sequenced was blood.

The CDR3 reads CSAYPGLVNEQFF. The CDR3 coding sequence is TGCAGTGCCTACCCGGGACTAGTCAATGAGCAGTTCTTC. V and J are TRBV20-1 and TRBJ2-1; 8 positions match TRBD2. The length of the CDR3 is 13 residues. The V segment lost 6 bases and the J segment 6 bases; nucleotides outside the gene matches: 7. CDR1 and CDR2 from the germline V gene are DFQATT and SNEGSKA (reference sequence).